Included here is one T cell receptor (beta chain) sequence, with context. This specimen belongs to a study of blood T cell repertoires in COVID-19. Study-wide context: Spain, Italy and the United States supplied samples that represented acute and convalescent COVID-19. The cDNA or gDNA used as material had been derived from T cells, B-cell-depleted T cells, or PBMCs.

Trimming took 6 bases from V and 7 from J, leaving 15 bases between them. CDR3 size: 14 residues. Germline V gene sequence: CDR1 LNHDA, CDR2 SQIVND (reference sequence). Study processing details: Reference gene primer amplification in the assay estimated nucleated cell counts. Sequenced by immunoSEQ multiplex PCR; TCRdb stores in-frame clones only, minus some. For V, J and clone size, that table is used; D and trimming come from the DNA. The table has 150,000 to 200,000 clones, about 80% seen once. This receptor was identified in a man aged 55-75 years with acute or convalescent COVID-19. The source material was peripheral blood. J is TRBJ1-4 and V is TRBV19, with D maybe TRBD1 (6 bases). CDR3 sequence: CASRTGRGGEKLFF. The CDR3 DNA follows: TGTGCCAGTAGAACTGGCAGGGGCGGTGAAAAACTGTTTTTT.